The rows below give T cell receptor beta chains drawn from one sample of a study of tumor-infiltrating lymphocytes in primary liver carcinoma. TCRdb ran MiXCR on the multiplex PCR reads and lists one entry per CDR3 protein. The sample shows approximately 330,000 distinct CDR3 sequences, about 65% of them seen only once. The sequenced material came from peripheral blood. These receptors were collected from a man aged 40-49 years with primary liver carcinoma and hepatitis B virus infection. Both conserved end residues are part of each CDR3. The order of the fields is D gene, V gene, clone size, J gene, CDR3 length, CDR3 protein, CDR3 DNA. A D gene is named only where the DNA matches it firmly. Expanded clones get a size class; other rows say once, few or many, or leave the size out.

TRBD1	TRBV29-1	-	TRBJ1-2	12	CSVGQGKADYTF	TGCAGCGTTGGACAGGGGAAAGCCGACTACACCTTC
-	TRBV11-2	-	TRBJ2-1	15	CANSLEQGLYNERFF	TGTGCCAACAGCTTGGAACAGGGTCTCTACAATGAGCGGTTCTTC
-	TRBV5-6	few	TRBJ2-5	14	CASSFSDSRETQYF	TGTGCCAGCAGCTTTTCGGACTCCCGGGAGACCCAGTACTTC
TRBD1	TRBV4-1	-	TRBJ2-2	16	CTSSDQDRRLTGELFF	TGCACCAGCAGCGATCAGGACAGGCGGTTAACCGGGGAGCTGTTTTTT
TRBD1	TRBV6-5	-	TRBJ2-2	17	CASRRGTGSGYTGELLF	TGTGCCAGCAGGAGGGGAACAGGGAGTGGGTACACAGGGGAGCTGCTTTTT
-	TRBV11-2	-	TRBJ1-1	12	CASALRGTEAFF	TGTGCCAGCGCCTTAAGAGGCACTGAAGCTTTCTTT
-	TRBV28	-	TRBJ1-5	14	CASSPSRGGQPQHF	TGTGCCAGCAGTCCTTCTCGGGGAGGTCAGCCCCAGCATTTT
TRBD1	TRBV5-1	-	TRBJ2-7	15	CASSLGTGTSYEQYF	TGCGCCAGCAGCTTGGGGACAGGGACCTCCTACGAGCAGTACTTC
-	TRBV12-3/TRBV12-4	few	TRBJ1-4	15	CASSPVNTGGEKLFF	TGTGCCAGCAGTCCCGTTAACACCGGTGGTGAAAAACTGTTTTTT
-	TRBV11-2	-	TRBJ2-5	14	CASSSGLGAEIQYF	TGTGCCAGCAGCTCCGGCCTAGGTGCTGAGATCCAGTACTTC
-	TRBV11-1	few	TRBJ2-1	12	CASSRTGSEHLF	TGTGCCAGCAGCAGAACAGGGTCTGAGCATCTCTTC
TRBD2	TRBV6-6	-	TRBJ2-1	16	CASSYSMGGCYNGQFF	TGTGCCAGCAGTTACTCGATGGGAGGGTGCTACAATGGGCAGTTCTTC
TRBD2	TRBV13	few	TRBJ2-2	16	CASSLRLAGNTGELFF	TGTGCCAGCAGCTTGCGACTAGCGGGGAACACCGGGGAGCTGTTTTTT
-	TRBV28	-	TRBJ1-1	13	CVSKTGLDTEAFF	TGTGTCAGCAAAACGGGGTTGGACACTGAAGCTTTCTTT
-	TRBV6-5	many	TRBJ2-1	14	CASSAGSGADEQFF	TGTGCCAGCAGTGCAGGAAGCGGTGCCGATGAGCAGTTCTTC
-	TRBV29-1	-	TRBJ2-2	15	CSVERVTDFTGKLYF	TGCAGCGTTGAAAGGGTAACAGATTTCACCGGGAAGCTGTATTTT
-	TRBV5-1	few	TRBJ2-5	14	CASSSGAAQETQYF	TGCGCCAGCAGCTCGGGAGCGGCTCAAGAGACCCAGTACTTC
TRBD1	TRBV5-4	-	TRBJ2-5	17	CASSSRTGGLMGEGQYF	TGTGCCAGCAGCTCCCGGACAGGGGGTTTAATGGGAGAGGGCCAGTACTTC
TRBD1	TRBV10-3	-	TRBJ1-3	14	CAIAGGLSGNTIYF	TGTGCCATCGCAGGGGGCCTCTCTGGAAACACCATATATTTT
TRBD1	TRBV11-2	once	TRBJ1-6	18	CASGLTGGYGSYNSPLDF	TGTGCCAGCGGCCTAACAGGGGGGTATGGATCCTATAATTCACCCCTCGACTTT
-	TRBV4-1	-	TRBJ2-1	14	CASSPSQPYNEQFF	TGCGCCAGCAGCCCCTCACAGCCTTACAATGAGCAGTTCTTC
TRBD2	TRBV11-3	many	TRBJ2-1	15	CASSPSSGNNNEQFF	TGTGCCAGCAGCCCCAGTAGCGGGAATAACAATGAGCAGTTCTTC
-	TRBV4-3	-	TRBJ2-6	16	CASSQYGGSGANVLTF	TGCGCCAGCAGTCAATATGGGGGCTCTGGGGCCAACGTCCTGACTTTC
-	TRBV11-2	-	TRBJ2-5	14	CASSPRTRTETQNF	TGTGCCAGTAGCCCCCGGACCCGGACGGAGACCCAGAACTTC
TRBD1	TRBV6-5	few	TRBJ1-5	15	CASHPTGGGSQPQHF	TGTGCCAGCCATCCGACAGGGGGCGGGAGTCAGCCCCAGCATTTT
TRBD2	TRBV11-1	-	TRBJ2-7	19	CASRRLGGLAGGSSYEQYF	TGTGCCAGCCGCCGACTCGGGGGACTAGCGGGAGGTAGCTCCTACGAGCAGTACTTC
-	TRBV9	-	TRBJ1-2	15	CASSVGGRGNYGYTF	TGTGCCAGCAGCGTAGGCGGGAGGGGGAACTATGGCTACACCTTC
-	TRBV11-2	-	TRBJ2-6	16	CASCLNGGAGVNVLTF	TGTGCCAGCTGCTTAAACGGCGGCGCTGGGGTCAACGTCCTGACTTTC
TRBD2	TRBV6-5	few	TRBJ2-7	16	CASRKDTSGGDYEQYF	TGTGCCAGCAGAAAGGATACTAGCGGAGGGGATTACGAGCAGTACTTC
-	TRBV5-4	few	TRBJ2-5	11	CAGDSAETQYF	TGTGCCGGAGACAGTGCAGAGACCCAGTACTTC
TRBD2	TRBV11-2	-	TRBJ2-7	11	CASRNGGGLYF	TGTGCCAGTCGCAATGGCGGGGGGTTGTACTTC
-	TRBV6-1	once	TRBJ2-3	12	CTSSGGTDTQYF	TGTACCAGCAGTGGAGGAACAGATACGCAGTATTTT
-	TRBV28	few	TRBJ2-5	12	CASSPYLETQYF	TGTGCCAGCAGTCCTTATTTGGAGACCCAGTACTTC
-	TRBV20-1	-	TRBJ2-6	14	CSAGKGAGANVLTF	TGCAGTGCGGGCAAGGGGGCTGGGGCCAACGTCCTGACTTTC
-	TRBV28	-	TRBJ2-3	14	CASSKGGKTDTQYF	TGTGCCAGCAGTAAAGGGGGGAAAACAGATACGCAGTATTTT
-	TRBV11-2	once	TRBJ1-2	12	CASSPARGGYAF	TGTGCCAGCAGCCCAGCGCGGGGTGGCTACGCCTTC
-	TRBV7-8	few	TRBJ2-3	15	CASSSLARSTDTQYF	TGTGCCAGCAGCTCCCTAGCAAGGAGCACAGATACGCAGTATTTT
TRBD2	TRBV10-3	few	TRBJ2-5	16	CVIRGGTSGNQETQYF	TGTGTCATCAGGGGGGGGACTAGCGGGAACCAAGAGACCCAGTACTTC
TRBD2	TRBV11-2	many	TRBJ2-7	15	CASSLESREEYEQYF	TGTGCCAGCAGCTTAGAATCCCGGGAGGAGTACGAGCAGTACTTC